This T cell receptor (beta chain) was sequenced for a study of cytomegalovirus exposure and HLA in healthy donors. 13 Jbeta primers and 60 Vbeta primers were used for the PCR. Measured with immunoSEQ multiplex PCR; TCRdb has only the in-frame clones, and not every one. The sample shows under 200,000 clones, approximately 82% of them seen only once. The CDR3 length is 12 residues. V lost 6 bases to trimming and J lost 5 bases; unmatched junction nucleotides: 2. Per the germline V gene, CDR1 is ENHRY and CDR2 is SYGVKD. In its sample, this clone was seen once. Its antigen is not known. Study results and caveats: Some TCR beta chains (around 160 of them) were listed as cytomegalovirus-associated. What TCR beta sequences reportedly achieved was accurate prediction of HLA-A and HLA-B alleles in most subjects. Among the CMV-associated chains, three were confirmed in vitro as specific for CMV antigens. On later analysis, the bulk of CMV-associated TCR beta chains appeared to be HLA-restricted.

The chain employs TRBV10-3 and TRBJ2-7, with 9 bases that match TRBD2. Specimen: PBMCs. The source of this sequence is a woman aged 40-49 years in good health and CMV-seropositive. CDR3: CAIRQRGDEQYF. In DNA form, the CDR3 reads TGTGCCATCAGGCAGCGGGGGGACGAGCAGTACTTC.